This passage covers 25 T cell receptor beta chains from one sample sequenced in a study of blood T cells in healthy people across ages. Next came a second PCR, run for about 7 to 12 cycles, which used a sample-barcoded 5' primer along with a J-beta primer mix. TCRdb re-derived calls from the 5' RACE reads in MiXCR, one entry per CDR3 protein. The sample lists over 750,000 distinct CDR3 sequences; more than 20% were seen once. The data also belong to a second study, concerning T cells of mothers and their children.

Sequencing input: blood. The receptors stem from a boy younger than 18 in good health.

This clonotype appeared a few times. The rearrangement joins TRBV5-1 to TRBJ2-2; a weak D match, TRBD1 (5 bases). Germline V lookup: CDR1 SGHRS, CDR2 YFSETQ. V was cut by 4 bases and J by 9 bases, with 13 bases left in between. The CDR3 is 13 residues long. CDR3 DNA: TGCGCCAGCAGCCCCGATAGGGGTTGGGAGCTGTTTTTT. Protein product: CASSPDRGWELFF.

This rearrangement joins TRBV11-2 to TRBJ1-1; possibly TRBD1 for D (5 bases). Germline V gives CDR1 SGHAT, CDR2 FQNNGV. The V end was cut by 2 bases, the J end by 6 bases, with 10 bases between. The CDR3 is made up of 13 amino acids. The CDR3 loop reads CASSLSPGAEAFF. The CDR3 nucleotides read TGTGCCAGCAGCTTAAGTCCGGGGGCTGAAGCTTTCTTT.

This clonotype appeared a few times. This chain links TRBV29-1 with TRBJ2-7; 7 bases line up with TRBD2. Germline CDR1 SQVTM, CDR2 ANQGSEA. The CDR3 extends over 11 amino acids. After removal of 4 bases from V and 7 bases from J, the junction contained 4 bases not matched to a gene. The CDR3 sequence: CSVAASGEQYF. CDR3 bases: TGCAGCGTTGCGGCTAGCGGTGAGCAGTACTTC.

This chain connects TRBV10-3 to TRBJ1-4; no reliable D call. This CDR3 contains 15 residues. V lost 10 bases, J lost 5 bases, and 20 bases lay in between. CDR1 and CDR2 from the germline V gene are ENHRY and SYGVKD. Written as DNA, the CDR3 is TGTGCCAGCTCCCTCAGTCCGGGCACGAATGAAAAACTGTTTTTT. This codes for CASSLSPGTNEKLFF.

The rearrangement links TRBV9 to TRBJ1-3; no definite D call. In germline, CDR1 is SGDLS, CDR2 YYNGEE. V lost 4 bases, J lost 2 bases, and 10 bases lay in between. CDR3 length: 14 residues. The CDR3, as DNA: TGTGCCAGCAGCACCGGAGGAGCTGGAAACACCATATATTTT. It yields the protein CASSTGGAGNTIYF.

This clonotype was seen more than once but under ten times. V and J are TRBV21-1 and TRBJ1-2; whether TRBD1, the table's D call, matches the DNA was not checked. TRBV21-1 is a documented pseudogene. CDR3 length equals 13 residues. The CDR3 DNA is TGTGCCAGCAGCAAGGGGGTGGGTAATGGCTACACCTTC. This encodes CASSKGVGNGYTF.

This clonotype came up a few times. The V gene is TRBV7-9, the J gene TRBJ1-1, with D possibly being TRBD1 (5 bases). The V gene lost 5 bases and the J gene lost 7 bases, with 8 bases spanning the gap. Looked up from germline, CDR1 is SEHNR and CDR2 is FQNEAQ (reference sequence). There are 11 residues in the CDR3. The CDR3 region has the DNA TGTGCCAGCAGCGACAGTCTTGAAGCTTTCTTT. It codes for CASSDSLEAFF. The full variable domain, completed using reference TRBV7-9 and TRBJ1-1, is DTGVSQNPRHKITKRGQNVTFRCDPISEHNRLYWYRQTLGQGPEFLTYFQNEAQLEKSRLLSDRFSAERPKGSFSTLEIQRTEQGDSAMYLCASSDSLEAFFGQGTRLTVV.

This clonotype was seen only a few times. This chain uses TRBV20-1 with TRBJ2-3; 10 bases map to TRBD2. The V gene end was trimmed by 1 base and the J gene end by 0 bases; junction bases not matched to a gene: 10. The CDR3 covers 18 residues. CDR1 and CDR2 (germline): DFQATT, SNEGSKA (reference sequence). CDR3 in DNA: TGCAGTGCTAGAGCGGGACTAGCGCCGGAGGGTAGCACAGATACGCAGTATTTT. Amino acids: CSARAGLAPEGSTDTQYF.

This clonotype was seen a few times. CDR3 residues: CASSYDDEQFF. In DNA, the CDR3 is TGTGCCAGCAGTTACGACGATGAGCAGTTCTTC. The J gene is TRBJ2-1, the V gene TRBV6-2 or TRBV6-3; D is unclear. Germline-derived CDR1 and CDR2 are MNHEY and SVGEGT. The CDR3 spans 11 residues. V gave up 2 bases and J gave up 8 bases, with 4 bases separating them.

This sequence joins TRBV14 and TRBJ2-5; D not resolved. This CDR3 comprises 15 residues. Germline assignment: CDR1 SGHDN and CDR2 FVKESK. Trimming took off 4 bases at V and 4 bases at J, with 16 bases between the two ends. The DNA for the CDR3 is TGTGCCAGCAGCCTCCCGGTAGGCCTGGGAGAGACCCAGTACTTC. The encoded protein is CASSLPVGLGETQYF.

This clonotype came up a few times. The chain combines TRBV7-9 with TRBJ1-2, with 7 positions matching TRBD1. Germline V gene sequence: CDR1 SEHNR, CDR2 FQNEAQ (reference sequence). The trim removed 3 bases at V and 0 bases at J, leaving 4 bases unmatched. The CDR3 is made up of 15 amino acids. CDR3 nucleotides: TGTGCCAGCAGCTTTTGGGACAGAGCTAACTATGGCTACACCTTC. It codes for CASSFWDRANYGYTF.

The rearrangement links TRBV4-1 to TRBJ2-3, with 7 bases identical to TRBD2. This CDR3 comprises 14 residues. Germline V gene lookup returns CDR1 MGHRA and CDR2 YSYEKL. The trim removed 3 bases at V and 7 bases at J, leaving 7 bases unmatched. The CDR3, as DNA: TGCGCCAGCAGCCAGGCGCGGGAGCGCTATACGCAGTATTTT. As protein: CASSQARERYTQYF.

This clonotype was recorded a few times. The chain has TRBV6-1 and TRBJ2-5; TRBD1 matches 9 bases. The end of the DNA fits TRBJ2-1 better, so the J call may be wrong. This CDR3 comprises 16 residues. Per the germline V gene, CDR1 is MNHNS and CDR2 is SASEGT. CDR3 in amino acids: CASRRQGGKGTNEQFF. Here the CDR3 DNA reads TGTGCCAGCAGGCGACAGGGGGGCAAAGGGACAAATGAGCAGTTCTTC.

This chain joins TRBV29-1 and TRBJ2-1; 8 positions agree with TRBD2. J lost 7 bases, V lost 6 bases, and 5 bases had no gene match. CDR3 length equals 12 residues. Germline V gene sequence: CDR1 SQVTM, CDR2 ANQGSEA. In DNA, the CDR3 is TGCAGCGTGTCGCGGGGGGTAAATGAGCAGTTCTTC. It is translated as CSVSRGVNEQFF.

This clonotype appeared a few times. The V and J genes are TRBV6-1 and TRBJ2-2; D is possibly TRBD1 or TRBD2 (5 bases each). Germline assignment: CDR1 MNHNS and CDR2 SASEGT. The V end was cut by 1 base, the J end by 3 bases, with 15 bases between. The CDR3 loop spans 17 amino acids. CDR3 nucleotides: TGTGCCAGCAGTGAAGATGGGGACCCTCGATACACCGGGGAGCTGTTTTTT. The encoded protein is CASSEDGDPRYTGELFF.

This clonotype was picked up a small number of times. The chain couples TRBV29-1 to TRBJ2-5; D tentatively reads TRBD1 or TRBD2 (6 bases each). The end of the DNA aligns better with TRBJ2-7, so the J call may be wrong. The CDR3 has 14 residues. Germline V gene data show CDR1 as SQVTM and CDR2 as ANQGSEA. CDR3 protein: CSVEGRGDSYEQYF. The CDR3 coding sequence is TGCAGCGTTGAAGGTAGGGGGGACTCCTACGAGCAGTACTTC.

J is TRBJ1-1 and V is TRBV20-1; the match to TRBD1 covers 8 bases. Germline loops: CDR1 DFQATT, CDR2 SNEGSKA (reference sequence). V was clipped by 2 bases and J by 7 bases; unmatched bases: 3. The CDR3 spans 12 residues. The chain's CDR3 is CSARQGASEAFF. The CDR3 DNA reads TGCAGTGCTAGACAGGGGGCCAGTGAAGCTTTCTTT.

This clonotype appeared a few times. The gene calls are TRBV12-3 or TRBV12-4 and TRBJ2-2, with 9 bases that match TRBD1. The CDR3 is 14 residues long. V lost 8 bases to trimming and J lost 7 bases; unmatched junction nucleotides: 8. The CDR3 nucleotides read TGTGCCAGCGGGACCGGGACAGGGATCGGGGAGCTGTTTTTT. It codes for CASGTGTGIGELFF.

There are many counts of this clonotype. The rearrangement links TRBV5-1 to TRBJ2-7; D gene unclear. Trimming pared 0 bases from V and 2 bases from J, leaving 9 bases between. Per the germline V gene, CDR1 is SGHRS and CDR2 is YFSETQ. CDR3 length equals 14 residues. CDR3 sequence: CASSLGGNPYEQYF. CDR3 coding DNA: TGCGCCAGCAGCTTGGGCGGTAACCCCTACGAGCAGTACTTC.

The gene calls are TRBV7-6 and TRBJ1-5, with D possibly TRBD1 on 5 matching bases. The V gene lost 0 bases and the J gene lost 5 bases, with 11 bases spanning the gap. Germline CDR1 is SGHVS and CDR2 is FNYEAQ. The length of the CDR3 is 15 residues. The DNA for the CDR3 is TGTGCCAGCAGCTTAGCGCACGGGGCCCATCAGCCCCAGCATTTT. It specifies CASSLAHGAHQPQHF. The variable domain in full, completed from reference TRBV7-6 and TRBJ1-5, reads GAGVSQSPRYKVTKRGQDVALRCDPISGHVSLYWYRQALGQGPEFLTYFNYEAQQDKSGLPNDRFSAERPEGSISTLTIQRTEQRDSAMYRCASSLAHGAHQPQHFGDGTRLSIL.

This clonotype has just one count. J is TRBJ1-2 and V is TRBV6-2 or TRBV6-3; the match to TRBD1 covers 9 bases. With V trimmed by 0 bases and J by 3 bases, 5 bases remained unmatched. Germline CDR1 and CDR2: MNHEY and SVGEGT. CDR3 length: 16 residues. CDR3 protein: CASSYSGTGYHYGYTF. CDR3 DNA sequence: TGTGCCAGCAGTTACTCTGGGACAGGGTACCACTATGGCTACACCTTC.

This sequence joins TRBV29-1 and TRBJ1-1; possibly TRBD1 for D (6 bases). CDR1 and CDR2 from the germline V gene are SQVTM and ANQGSEA. The CDR3 is 13 residues long. Trimming cost V 7 bases and J 0 bases, with 12 bases left between them. CDR3 residues: CSAQQGMNTEAFF. DNA of the CDR3: TGCAGCGCCCAACAGGGCATGAACACTGAAGCTTTCTTT. The full variable domain, in which reference TRBV29-1 and TRBJ1-1 provide the parts outside the CDR3, is SAVISQKPSRDICQRGTSLTIQCQVDSQVTMMFWYRQQPGQSLTLIATANQGSEATYESGFVIDKFPISRPNLTFSTLTVSNMSPEDSSIYLCSAQQGMNTEAFFGQGTRLTVV.

This chain connects TRBV5-4 to TRBJ2-2, with 8 bases aligning to TRBD2. The CDR3 is 14 amino acids. CDR1 is SGHNT and CDR2 is YYREEE in the germline V gene (reference sequence). The V segment lost 1 base and the J segment 6 bases; nucleotides outside the gene matches: 2. Here the CDR3 DNA reads TGTGCCAGCAGCTTGCTAGCGGGCTCCGGGGAGCTGTTTTTT. This encodes CASSLLAGSGELFF.

Remarks on this clonotype: At one boundary the junction diverges from the germline segment, which might be a read error. V and J are TRBV5-1 and TRBJ2-3, with a weak D call TRBD2 (5 bases). The length of the CDR3 is 12 residues. The germline CDR1 and CDR2 sequences are SGHRS and YFSETQ. CDR3 residues: CASSWTGNTRYF. The CDR3 nucleotides read TGCGCCAGCAGCTGGACGGGAAATACGCGGTATTTT.

This clonotype was recorded a few times. The rearrangement uses TRBV29-1 and TRBJ2-7, with 8 bases fitting TRBD1. This CDR3 has 11 amino acids. After removal of 7 bases from V and 6 bases from J, the junction contained 5 bases not matched to a gene. CDR1 is SQVTM and CDR2 is ANQGSEA in the germline V gene. This CDR3 is CSATGAGEQYF. The CDR3 DNA follows: TGCAGCGCGACAGGGGCCGGCGAGCAGTACTTC.